The 26 T cell receptor beta chains listed next were all sequenced from one sample in a study of blood T cell repertoires in COVID-19. Assay used: immunoSEQ multiplex PCR; TCRdb lists only in-frame clones, some missing. The sample holds 110,000 to 150,000 clones, approximately 80% seen once. The specimen sequenced was peripheral blood. The receptors here all came from a human donor in a cohort sampled during active COVID-19.

The chain recombines TRBV5-4 with TRBJ1-4; a possible D gene is TRBD1 (6 bases). Germline assignment: CDR1 SGHNT and CDR2 YYREEE (reference sequence). There are 14 residues in the CDR3. Trimming cost V 4 bases and J 5 bases, with 12 bases left between them. CDR3 DNA sequence: TGTGCCAGCAGCACTAGGACAGAAAATGAAAAACTGTTTTTT. This encodes CASSTRTENEKLFF.

This clone was observed once. The genes are TRBV11-2 and TRBJ2-1, with 10 bases that match TRBD2. Per the germline V gene, CDR1 is SGHAT and CDR2 is FQNNGV. The ends lost 4 bases at V and 5 bases at J; junction bases unmatched: 8. The CDR3 runs to 16 residues. CDR3 nucleotide sequence: TGTGCCAGCAGCTCTTGGGGACTAGCGACCCACAATGAGCAGTTCTTC. Its translation: CASSSWGLATHNEQFF.

This clone was recorded only once. The V and J genes are TRBV10-2 and TRBJ2-1; 8 bases line up with TRBD2. The CDR3 runs to 16 residues. V gave up 3 bases and J gave up 7 bases; unmatched junction bases: 11. The germline V gene has CDR1 WSHSY and CDR2 SAAADI. In DNA, the CDR3 is TGCGCCAGCAGTGATGGGGTGGGACTAGGTGTTAATGAGCAGTTCTTC. Residues: CASSDGVGLGVNEQFF.

The V and J genes are TRBV5-4 and TRBJ1-1; possibly TRBD1 for D (6 bases). Trimming shortened V by 3 bases and J by 0 bases, and 18 bases separated the two germline ends. The V gene's germline CDR1 is SGHNT and CDR2 YYREEE (reference sequence). The CDR3 is 17 residues long. Here the CDR3 DNA reads TGTGCCAGCAGCTGGGGGCAGAAAACCCGTTTGAACACTGAAGCTTTCTTT. Amino acid sequence: CASSWGQKTRLNTEAFF.

The chain's CDR3 is CASSLDGYNSPLHF. The CDR3, as DNA: TGTGCCAGCAGCTTAGACGGTTATAATTCACCCCTCCACTTT. The gene calls are TRBV7-8 and TRBJ1-6; D call uncertain. CDR3 length: 14 residues. The ends were cut back, 1 base at V and 4 bases at J, with 5 bases in the middle. The V gene's germline CDR1 is SGHVS and CDR2 FQNEAQ.

This sequence joins TRBV11-2 and TRBJ2-2; unclear D gene. V lost 5 bases and J 3 bases, leaving 13 bases between the germline ends. Germline CDR1 and CDR2: SGHAT and FQNNGV. This CDR3 has 15 amino acids. The CDR3 DNA is TGTGCCAGCAGCCTAAGAGGTGCGGACACCGGGGAGCTGTTTTTT. The encoded protein is CASSLRGADTGELFF. Together with reference TRBV11-2 and TRBJ2-2, the CDR3 gives the full variable domain: EAGVAQSPRYKIIEKRQSVAFWCNPISGHATLYWYQQILGQGPKLLIQFQNNGVVDDSQLPKDRFSAERLKGVDSTLKIQPAKLEDSAVYLCASSLRGADTGELFFGEGSRLTVL.

V usage is TRBV28 and J usage is TRBJ2-2; D is uncertain. The CDR3 runs to 14 residues. The germline V and J ends were trimmed by 10 bases and 5 bases, with 17 bases remaining between them. Looked up from germline, CDR1 is MDHEN and CDR2 is SYDVKM. CDR3 loop: CATRRGSWTGELFF. CDR3 in DNA: TGTGCCACCCGGCGAGGTTCCTGGACCGGGGAGCTGTTTTTT.

The genes are TRBV24-1 and TRBJ2-2; perhaps TRBD2 as D (6 bases). Trimming pared 10 bases from V and 9 bases from J, leaving 17 bases between. Germline V CDR1 and CDR2: KGHDR, SFDVKD. The CDR3 length is 13 residues. The CDR3: CATRGRSGRELFF. In DNA, the CDR3 is TGTGCCACGCGGGGACGGTCCGGGCGGGAGCTGTTTTTT.

The chain combines TRBV4-2 with TRBJ2-3, with 7 bases matching TRBD2. This CDR3 spans 14 amino acids. V lost 2 bases, J lost 4 bases, and 3 bases stayed unmatched. Germline CDR1 is LGHNA and CDR2 is YNFKEQ. The CDR3 region is CASSQWLAADTQYF. In nucleotides, the CDR3 is TGTGCCAGCAGCCAATGGCTAGCGGCAGATACGCAGTATTTT.

This chain joins TRBV18 and TRBJ2-2; 7 bases fit TRBD1. V lost 6 bases, J lost 2 bases, and 6 bases stayed unmatched. The CDR3 sequence is 15 residues long. Germline V gene sequence: CDR1 KGHSH, CDR2 LQKENI. The CDR3 here is CASSLGTANTGELFF. The CDR3 nucleotides are TGTGCCAGCTCTCTCGGGACAGCTAACACCGGGGAGCTGTTTTTT.

The V call is TRBV27, the J call TRBJ2-3, with a possible D match to TRBD1 (5 bases). The CDR3 runs to 14 residues. Germline V gives CDR1 MNHEY, CDR2 SMNVEV (reference sequence). V lost 6 bases to trimming and J lost 2 bases, with 12 bases between them. The CDR3 DNA sequence: TGTGCCAGCAGACCCCTACAGGACACAGATACGCAGTATTTT. Encoded protein: CASRPLQDTDTQYF.

The rearrangement uses TRBV19 and TRBJ1-6; 7 bases line up with TRBD1. CDR3 length equals 15 residues. Germline CDR1 reads LNHDA; CDR2 reads SQIVND (reference sequence). V trimming: 1 base; J trimming: 9 bases; junction bases outside the gene matches: 6. Written as DNA, the CDR3 is TGTGCCAGTAGTATAGGACAGGGCGGTGGTTCACCCCTCCACTTT. Protein product: CASSIGQGGGSPLHF.

The chain links TRBV24-1 to TRBJ2-5, with 10 bases matching TRBD1. The length of the CDR3 is 15 residues. V lost 6 bases to trimming and J lost 5 bases; unmatched junction nucleotides: 8. Germline-derived CDR1 and CDR2 are KGHDR and SFDVKD. CDR3 sequence (DNA): TGTGCCACCAGTATCCCCGGGACAGGGGCGGAGACCCAGTACTTC. Its protein is CATSIPGTGAETQYF.

The chain recombines TRBV15 with TRBJ2-1, with TRBD2 matching 8 bases. The CDR3 has 17 amino acids. The germline CDR1 and CDR2 sequences are LNHNV and YYDKDF (reference sequence). V dropped 1 base and J dropped 5; count of bases not matched to a gene: 10. The CDR3 loop is CATSRVGGGRPDNEQFF. CDR3 nucleotide sequence: TGTGCCACCAGCAGAGTTGGCGGCGGGAGGCCAGACAATGAGCAGTTCTTC.

The chain couples TRBV7-2 to TRBJ1-1; possible D gene TRBD1, 6 bases. Trimming pared 7 bases from V and 1 base from J, leaving 13 bases between. This CDR3 has 14 amino acids. Germline V gene lookup returns CDR1 SGHTA and CDR2 FQGNSA. In DNA form, the CDR3 reads TGTGCCAGCAACAGGGCCCCCACGAACACTGAAGCTTTCTTT. As protein: CASNRAPTNTEAFF.

The gene calls are TRBV6-6 and TRBJ1-4; 7 bases are a match to TRBD1. The CDR3 extends over 15 amino acids. The V gene's germline CDR1 is MNHNY and CDR2 SVGAGI (reference sequence). J was trimmed by 7 bases and V by 6 bases; bases with no gene match: 11. In DNA form, the CDR3 reads TGTGCCAGCAGCCCCGCTGACAGGGTGGGTGAAAAACTGTTTTTT. This codes for CASSPADRVGEKLFF.

This clone was seen a handful of times. The chain has TRBV7-8 and TRBJ1-6, with TRBD1 matching over 9 bases. CDR3 length equals 16 residues. Germline CDR1 is SGHVS and CDR2 is FQNEAQ. Trimming took 5 bases from V and 7 from J; bases not matched to a gene: 9. The CDR3 region has the DNA TGTGCCAGCAGCCTTACGGGACAGGGAGGGAATTCACCCCTCCACTTT. It codes for CASSLTGQGGNSPLHF.

J is TRBJ2-2 and V is TRBV25-1, with TRBD2 matching over 8 bases. After removal of 4 bases from V and 6 bases from J, the junction contained 13 bases not matched to a gene. The CDR3 length is 17 residues. Per the germline V gene, CDR1 is MGHDK and CDR2 is SYGVNS. CDR3 amino acids: CASSGKPREGFSGELFF. The CDR3, as DNA: TGTGCCAGCAGTGGTAAACCCCGGGAGGGATTTTCCGGGGAGCTGTTTTTT. Drawing the rest from reference TRBV25-1 and TRBJ2-2, the complete variable domain is EADIYQTPRYLVIGTGKKITLECSQTMGHDKMYWYQQDPGMELHLIHYSYGVNSTEKGDLSSESTVSRIRTEHFPLTLESARPSHTSQYLCASSGKPREGFSGELFFGEGSRLTVL.

The chain employs TRBV27 and TRBJ2-3; 9 nucleotides match TRBD2. The CDR3 loop spans 14 amino acids. The V gene end was trimmed by 6 bases and the J gene end by 6 bases; junction bases not matched to a gene: 7. Germline CDR1 is MNHEY and CDR2 is SMNVEV (reference sequence). The CDR3 is CASRGSGRSDTQYF. The CDR3 nucleotides are TGTGCCAGCAGAGGTAGCGGGAGAAGTGATACGCAGTATTTT.

This chain joins TRBV9 and TRBJ2-5; possible D gene TRBD2, 6 bases. Germline CDR1 is SGDLS and CDR2 is YYNGEE. The CDR3 runs 15 residues. V was cut by 4 bases and J by 1 base, with 14 bases left in between. The CDR3 DNA reads TGTGCCAGCAGCACCCCCGGACTACCCCAAGAGACCCAGTACTTC. Amino acid sequence: CASSTPGLPQETQYF. Full variable domain (missing parts from reference TRBV9 and TRBJ2-5): DSGVTQTPKHLITATGQRVTLRCSPRSGDLSVYWYQQSLDQGLQFLIQYYNGEERAKGNILERFSAQQFPDLHSELNLSSLELGDSALYFCASSTPGLPQETQYFGPGTRLLVL.

The V call is TRBV5-6, the J call TRBJ1-2; 7 bases are shared with TRBD1. CDR1 and CDR2 (germline): SGHDT, YYEEEE. The CDR3 contains 16 residues. V was clipped by 3 bases and J by 6 bases; unmatched bases: 14. The CDR3 here is CASSSLTGTVPHGYTF. The CDR3 coding sequence is TGTGCCAGCAGCTCGCTGACAGGGACCGTCCCCCATGGCTACACCTTC. Combining the CDR3 with reference TRBV5-6 and TRBJ1-2 gives the whole variable domain DAGVTQSPTHLIKTRGQQVTLRCSPKSGHDTVSWYQQALGQGPQFIFQYYEEEERQRGNFPDRFSGHQFPNYSSELNVNALLLGDSALYLCASSSLTGTVPHGYTFGSGTRLTVV.

The chain uses TRBV7-6 and TRBJ2-3, with 7 bases identical to TRBD2. Germline CDR1 SGHVS, CDR2 FNYEAQ. After removal of 11 bases from V and 3 bases from J, the junction contained 11 bases not matched to a gene. The CDR3 is made up of 14 amino acids. CDR3: CAGRASGLTDTQYF. Here the CDR3 DNA reads TGTGCCGGGAGGGCTAGCGGACTGACAGATACGCAGTATTTT.

The gene calls are TRBV4-3 and TRBJ2-5; 7 bases map to TRBD2. The ends lost 3 bases at V and 1 base at J; junction bases unmatched: 5. The CDR3 runs to 15 residues. Per germline, CDR1 LGHNA and CDR2 YSLEER. CDR3 sequence: CASSHVPSGQETQYF. CDR3 DNA sequence: TGCGCCAGCAGCCACGTCCCTAGCGGCCAAGAGACCCAGTACTTC.

The chain links TRBV18 to TRBJ2-3; 7 nucleotides line up with TRBD2. The junction had 7 bases not matched to a gene; V was cut back by 3 bases and J by 1 base. Germline V gene lookup returns CDR1 KGHSH and CDR2 LQKENI. This CDR3 is built from 16 residues. The CDR3 sequence: CASSPLSGAGTDTQYF. The CDR3 bases are TGTGCCAGCTCACCTTTGAGCGGGGCGGGCACAGATACGCAGTATTTT.

The CDR3 DNA is TGTGCCAGCAGCCCCACCGGGGGAGTCAATCAGCCCCAGCATTTT. Translating it yields CASSPTGGVNQPQHF. This chain connects TRBV3-1 (or the pseudogene TRBV3-2) to TRBJ1-5; a weak D match, TRBD1 (5 bases). The germline gives CDR1 LGHDT, CDR2 YNNKEL (reference sequence). There are 15 residues in the CDR3. The V and J ends lost 4 bases and 3 bases respectively, with 13 bases between them.

The rearrangement links TRBV7-9 to TRBJ2-1, with D possibly TRBD1 on 5 matching bases. This CDR3 comprises 15 residues. V dropped 2 bases and J dropped 0 bases, with 8 bases sitting between them. The germline gives CDR1 SEHNR, CDR2 FQNEAQ (reference sequence). CDR3 nucleotides: TGTGCCAGCAGCTTAAGGGGTGACTCCTACAATGAGCAGTTCTTC. The encoded protein is CASSLRGDSYNEQFF.